A single sample gave rise to the 25 T cell receptor beta chains below, sequenced in a study of response to subunit inactivated influenza vaccine. TCRdb reprocessed the RT-PCR reads via MiXCR and lists one record per CDR3 protein. The sample lists 250,000 to 350,000 distinct CDR3 sequences; about 20% were seen once. This specimen was PBMCs from blood, taken less than 22 months after vaccination. The receptors shown here come from a man aged 50 to 75 who received an inactivated influenza vaccine.

This clonotype was counted between two and nine times. The chain has TRBV27 and TRBJ2-3; TRBD1 matches 8 bases. Germline CDR1 MNHEY, CDR2 SMNVEV (reference sequence). The CDR3 extends over 16 amino acids. J gave up 2 bases and V 7 bases, and 11 bases lay outside the gene matches. CDR3 DNA: TGTGCCAGCATCAGGACAGGGCGAGTGACCACAGATACGCAGTATTTT. This translates into CASIRTGRVTTDTQYF.

The table lists this clonotype with a few counts. This rearrangement joins TRBV19 to TRBJ1-5; weak D call: TRBD1 (6 bases). The CDR3 has 13 amino acids. The ends were cut back, 2 bases at V and 7 bases at J, with 9 bases in the middle. Germline V gene sequence: CDR1 LNHDA, CDR2 SQIVND (reference sequence). CDR3 loop: CASSIQGRQPQHF. In nucleotides, the CDR3 is TGTGCCAGTAGTATACAGGGGAGACAGCCCCAGCATTTT.

This clonotype was found a few times. The J gene is TRBJ1-2, the V gene TRBV4-1; no firm D call. Germline CDR1 reads MGHRA; CDR2 reads YSYEKL. V was clipped by 0 bases and J by 6 bases, with 8 bases between them. The CDR3 length is 13 residues. CDR3 DNA sequence: TGCGCCAGCAGCCAAGACAGAAGGGATGGCTACACCTTC. This codes for CASSQDRRDGYTF.

The chain carries TRBV29-1 and TRBJ1-1; D ambiguous. The ends were cut back, 0 bases at V and 7 bases at J, with 6 bases in the middle. This CDR3 spans 11 amino acids. CDR1 is SQVTM and CDR2 is ANQGSEA in the germline V gene. The DNA for the CDR3 is TGCAGCGTTGAAGAGGGTGTTGAAGCTTTCTTT. It codes for CSVEEGVEAFF. The complete variable domain, with remaining parts taken from reference TRBV29-1 and TRBJ1-1, reads SAVISQKPSRDICQRGTSLTIQCQVDSQVTMMFWYRQQPGQSLTLIATANQGSEATYESGFVIDKFPISRPNLTFSTLTVSNMSPEDSSIYLCSVEEGVEAFFGQGTRLTVV.

The chain couples TRBV7-6 to TRBJ1-3, with 9 bases aligning to TRBD1. Germline CDR1 reads SGHVS; CDR2 reads FNYEAQ. The CDR3 consists of 16 residues. Trimming at V came to 4 bases and at J to 0 bases, leaving 4 bases not matched to a gene. CDR3 loop: CASSSTGGISGNTIYF. DNA of the CDR3: TGTGCCAGCAGCTCGACAGGGGGTATCTCTGGAAACACCATATATTTT.

This clonotype was found many times. The chain employs TRBV7-9 and TRBJ1-2; no firm D call. The length of the CDR3 is 15 residues. Germline V gene data show CDR1 as SEHNR and CDR2 as FQNEAQ (reference sequence). The ends were cut back, 0 bases at V and 0 bases at J, with 8 bases in the middle. CDR3 DNA: TGTGCCAGCAGCTTAGCACGGAAGACTAACTATGGCTACACCTTC. This encodes CASSLARKTNYGYTF. The full variable domain, its missing parts supplied by reference TRBV7-9 and TRBJ1-2, is DTGVSQNPRHKITKRGQNVTFRCDPISEHNRLYWYRQTLGQGPEFLTYFQNEAQLEKSRLLSDRFSAERPKGSFSTLEIQRTEQGDSAMYLCASSLARKTNYGYTFGSGTRLTVV.

This clonotype occurred many times. J is TRBJ1-5 and V is TRBV5-5; D not resolved. The germline V and J ends were trimmed by 0 bases and 1 base, with 8 bases remaining between them. The CDR3 spans 15 residues. Germline-derived CDR1 and CDR2 are SGHKS and YYEKEE (reference sequence). In DNA form, the CDR3 reads TGTGCCAGCAGCTTGGGGACGGCGAGCAATCAGCCCCAGCATTTT. The encoded protein is CASSLGTASNQPQHF.

The chain employs TRBV7-9 and TRBJ2-7, with 8 bases identical to TRBD1. Germline V gene lookup returns CDR1 SEHNR and CDR2 FQNEAQ (reference sequence). Trimming cost V 5 bases and J 6 bases; bases outside gene matches: 9. The CDR3 is 14 residues long. In nucleotides, the CDR3 is TGTGCCAGCAGCGCTACCGGGACAGGCACCGAGCAGTACTTC. It codes for CASSATGTGTEQYF.

This clonotype appeared many times. The chain employs TRBV25-1 and TRBJ1-2; maybe TRBD1 (5 bases). This CDR3 spans 13 amino acids. The V end lost 1 base, the J end lost 2 bases, and 5 bases lay between the germline ends. Germline V gene data show CDR1 as MGHDK and CDR2 as SYGVNS. CDR3 coding DNA: TGTGCCAGCAGTGAATCAGGGAACTATGGCTACACCTTC. Translation: CASSESGNYGYTF.

This clonotype was observed many times. The rearrangement joins TRBV6-5 to TRBJ1-1; D uncertain. V was pared by 2 bases and J by 1 base, with 8 bases between. This CDR3 has 14 residues. From germline, CDR1 is MNHEY and CDR2 SVGAGI. CDR3 in DNA: TGTGCCAGCAGTTACGAAGACAAGAACACTGAAGCTTTCTTT. Amino acids: CASSYEDKNTEAFF.

Many counts were recorded for this clonotype. The chain uses TRBV2 and TRBJ1-5; D gene ambiguous. The CDR3 is 15 amino acids. From germline, CDR1 is SNHLY and CDR2 FYNNEI. Trimming cost V 4 bases and J 1 base, with 11 bases left between them. The CDR3 bases are TGTGCCAGCAGTGCGTACAGAAGAAGCAATCAGCCCCAGCATTTT. Protein product: CASSAYRRSNQPQHF.

The V gene is TRBV7-9, the J gene TRBJ2-6; D unclear. CDR1 and CDR2 from the germline V gene are SEHNR and FQNEAQ (reference sequence). The CDR3 consists of 15 residues. Trimming removed 5 bases at V and 2 bases at J, with 10 bases between. CDR3 bases: TGTGCCAGCAGCCCAGGTAGGGCTGGGGCCAACGTCCTGACTTTC. Its protein is CASSPGRAGANVLTF.

Remarks on this clonotype: A much more abundant neighbour one base away suggests this may be a read error. J is TRBJ2-3 and V is TRBV28; tentative D call: TRBD1 (6 bases). The CDR3 length is 14 residues. Germline values: CDR1 MDHEN, CDR2 SYDVKM. The CDR3 protein is CASSPDRSTDTQCF. The CDR3 nucleotides read TGTGCCAGCAGTCCCGACAGGAGCACAGATACGCAGTGTTTT.

The gene calls are TRBV25-1 and TRBJ1-4; D uncertain. Trimming stripped 3 bases from V and 3 bases from J, with 14 bases between. The CDR3 extends over 16 amino acids. Per the germline V gene, CDR1 is MGHDK and CDR2 is SYGVNS. As DNA, the CDR3 is TGTGCCAGCAGTGACCTCTCGACGGAATCTAATGAAAAACTGTTTTTT. Residues: CASSDLSTESNEKLFF. Full variable domain (rest looked up from reference TRBV25-1 and TRBJ1-4): EADIYQTPRYLVIGTGKKITLECSQTMGHDKMYWYQQDPGMELHLIHYSYGVNSTEKGDLSSESTVSRIRTEHFPLTLESARPSHTSQYLCASSDLSTESNEKLFFGSGTQLSVL.

V usage is TRBV4-1 and J usage is TRBJ1-1, with unresolved D. The germline CDR1 and CDR2 sequences are MGHRA and YSYEKL. V shed 1 base and J shed 1 base, with 7 bases lying between them. This CDR3 has 14 amino acids. CDR3 nucleotides: TGCGCCAGCAGCCAAGGGATTGGGAACACTGAAGCTTTCTTT. Its protein product is CASSQGIGNTEAFF.

This clonotype was seen more than once but under ten times. In nucleotides, the CDR3 is TGCGCCAGCAGCCACCCCTTGGGTCAGCCCCAGCATTTT. It is translated as CASSHPLGQPQHF. J is TRBJ1-5 and V is TRBV4-1; D is unresolved. V was cut by 3 bases and J by 6 bases, with 9 bases left in between. The CDR3 spans 13 residues. CDR1 and CDR2 (germline): MGHRA, YSYEKL.

This clonotype showed up just a few times. This sequence joins TRBV7-2 and TRBJ2-7; D uncertain. Between the trimmed V and J ends, which lost 5 bases and 2 bases, there was a span of 16 bases. Germline CDR1 is SGHTA and CDR2 is FQGNSA. The CDR3 loop spans 15 amino acids. CDR3 in amino acids: CASSASEYGTYEQYF. The CDR3 region has the DNA TGTGCCAGCAGCGCGAGTGAATACGGTACCTACGAGCAGTACTTC.

This clonotype was seen ten or more times. V and J are TRBV5-1 and TRBJ1-3; a weak D match, TRBD1 (5 bases). This CDR3 is 15 amino acids long. V shed 3 bases and J shed 0 bases, with 10 bases lying between them. In germline, CDR1 is SGHRS, CDR2 YFSETQ. CDR3 DNA sequence: TGCGCCAGCAGCTCGGACAAGACCTCTGGAAACACCATATATTTT. It encodes CASSSDKTSGNTIYF.

The gene calls are TRBV20-1 and TRBJ2-3; D is possibly TRBD2 (6 bases). CDR1 is DFQATT, CDR2 SNEGSKA, per germline (reference sequence). With 1 base removed from V and 2 bases from J, the gap between germline ends came to 13 bases. The CDR3 is 15 residues long. CDR3 bases: TGCAGTGCTAGAGCTACTAGCACCCCCACAGATACGCAGTATTTT. It specifies CSARATSTPTDTQYF.

The V call is TRBV12-3 or TRBV12-4, the J call TRBJ2-5; 12 nucleotides align to TRBD2. The V segment lost 2 bases and the J segment 5 bases; nucleotides outside the gene matches: 12. CDR3 length: 18 amino acids. DNA for the CDR3: TGTGCCAGCAGTTTAAGGACTAGCGGGATTTTTGCGCGGGAGACCCAGTACTTC. This encodes CASSLRTSGIFARETQYF.

The DNA of the CDR3 is TGTGCCAGCAGCCCCCTCTTTGGGGCCAACGTCCTGACTTTC. Its translation: CASSPLFGANVLTF. The chain carries TRBV13 and TRBJ2-6; no clear D. This CDR3 comprises 14 residues. Trimming left V 5 bases short and J 3 bases short, with 8 bases between. Per the germline V gene, CDR1 is PRHDT and CDR2 is FYEKMQ (reference sequence).

The J gene is TRBJ1-4, the V gene TRBV5-6, with D unclear. This CDR3 region has 15 residues. Germline lookup yields CDR1 SGHDT and CDR2 YYEEEE. V was cut by 2 bases and J by 3 bases, with 11 bases left in between. This chain's CDR3 is CASSFSSGPNEKLFF. In DNA form, the CDR3 reads TGTGCCAGCAGCTTCTCTTCTGGGCCTAATGAAAAACTGTTTTTT.

This chain joins TRBV3-1 and TRBJ2-7, with D possibly TRBD2 on 7 matching bases. Trimming stripped 2 bases from V and 6 bases from J, with 11 bases between. Germline V gives CDR1 LGHDT, CDR2 YNNKEL (reference sequence). The CDR3 is made up of 13 amino acids. The CDR3 DNA reads as TGTGCCAGCAGCCAACGCGGGGGCTCCGAGCAGTACTTC. This encodes CASSQRGGSEQYF.

The chain carries TRBV29-1 and TRBJ1-6, with unresolved D. CDR1 is SQVTM and CDR2 is ANQGSEA in the germline V gene. With 6 bases removed from V and 4 bases from J, the gap between germline ends came to 10 bases. This CDR3 contains 13 residues. This chain's CDR3 is CSVSEQYNSPLHF. The DNA of the CDR3 is TGCAGCGTGTCCGAACAGTATAATTCACCCCTCCACTTT.

This chain uses TRBV4-3 with TRBJ1-5; tentative D call: TRBD1 (6 bases). Trimming pared 8 bases from V and 1 base from J, leaving 18 bases between. From germline, CDR1 is LGHNA and CDR2 YSLEER. This CDR3 is 16 amino acids long. CDR3 sequence: CASPTPEGGSNQPQHF. The CDR3, as DNA: TGCGCCAGCCCCACCCCTGAGGGGGGGAGCAATCAGCCCCAGCATTTT.